This record looks at one TCR beta chain sequence and its context. Germline V gene sequence: CDR1 SGHTS, CDR2 YDEGEE. The CDR3 is made up of 15 amino acids. The junction had 4 bases not matched to a gene; V was cut back by 4 bases and J by 5 bases. This specimen comes from a study of blood T cell repertoires in COVID-19. Overall study: Acute and convalescent COVID-19 samples came from the United States, Italy and Spain. From T cells, B-cell-depleted T cells, or PBMCs came the material, which was cDNA or gDNA.

Using immunoSEQ multiplex PCR, the repertoire was profiled, and TCRdb retains in-frame clones only, with some absent. The sample gives 250,000 to 300,000 clones, roughly 81% of which show up once; about 6.2% is in the top ten. A PCR-confirmed or clinician-diagnosed COVID-19 case had contacted exposed participants within 2 weeks of entry. The V and J genes are TRBV5-8 and TRBJ2-1; 12 positions agree with TRBD2. This TCR was sampled from a woman between 50 and 59 years old who had been exposed to COVID-19. The sample taken for sequencing was PBMCs or T cells enriched from blood (not recorded which). CDR3 region: CASSLLAGGNNEQFF. CDR3 DNA sequence: TGTGCCAGCAGCCTTCTAGCGGGGGGGAACAATGAGCAGTTCTTC.